Below are 5 T cell receptor beta chains sequenced from a single sample in a study of patients and donors after allogeneic stem cell transplantation. TCRdb re-called the RT-PCR reads through MiXCR, storing one row per CDR3 protein. The sample has about 4,000 distinct CDR3 sequences, about a sixth seen once. Sequenced material: blood, either unsorted or a sorted T cell fraction (not recorded which). The receptors were gathered from a human donor who was either an allogeneic HSCT recipient or a stem cell or donor lymphocyte infusion donor (not recorded which). It is not recorded whose cells these are; they may come from a transplant donor.

This clonotype counts as large (0.1 to 1%). This CDR3 reads CSALTESNVGQFF. CDR3 DNA: TGCAGTGCTTTGACAGAATCCAATGTGGGGCAGTTCTTC. V gene TRBV20-1 combines with J gene TRBJ2-1, with a possible D match to TRBD1 (5 bases). Trimming removed 5 bases from V and 12 bases from J, with 20 bases in between. Germline values: CDR1 DFQATT, CDR2 SNEGSKA (reference sequence). The CDR3 length is 13 residues.

This clonotype turned up a few times. The V and J genes are TRBV2 and TRBJ2-3; 7 bases line up with TRBD2. Germline CDR1 is SNHLY and CDR2 is FYNNEI. Trimming at V came to 2 bases and at J to 3 bases, leaving 5 bases not matched to a gene. The CDR3 runs 15 residues. The CDR3 spells CASSEQGLRTDTQYF. The CDR3 DNA reads as TGTGCCAGCAGTGAACAGGGACTAAGGACAGATACGCAGTATTTT.

This clonotype is labeled medium-sized (0.01 to 0.1%). The chain is built from TRBV7-9 and TRBJ1-5; the D is unclear. Trimming left V 5 bases short and J 6 bases short, with 14 bases between. CDR1 is SEHNR and CDR2 is FQNEAQ in the germline V gene (reference sequence). The CDR3 totals 14 residues. CDR3 protein: CASSPQVATQPQHF. CDR3 nucleotides: TGTGCCAGCAGCCCGCAGGTTGCAACTCAGCCCCAGCATTTT. The variable domain in full, completed from reference TRBV7-9 and TRBJ1-5, reads DTGVSQNPRHKITKRGQNVTFRCDPISEHNRLYWYRQTLGQGPEFLTYFQNEAQLEKSRLLSDRFSAERPKGSFSTLEIQRTEQGDSAMYLCASSPQVATQPQHFGDGTRLSIL.

In its sample, this clonotype was seen many times. The J gene is TRBJ2-1, the V gene TRBV20-1; a weak D match, TRBD2 (6 bases). V was cut by 3 bases and J by 5 bases, with 11 bases left in between. The length of the CDR3 is 13 residues. The germline V gene has CDR1 DFQATT and CDR2 SNEGSKA (reference sequence). The CDR3 sequence: CSARGDSDNEQFF. CDR3 bases: TGCAGTGCTAGGGGGGACTCTGACAATGAGCAGTTCTTC.

At least ten counts were recorded for this clonotype. J is TRBJ1-1 and V is TRBV12-3 or TRBV12-4; D unclear. The germline V and J ends were trimmed by 0 bases and 4 bases, with 6 bases remaining between them. The CDR3 consists of 13 residues. This chain's CDR3 is CASSLAASTEAFF. In DNA, the CDR3 is TGTGCCAGCAGTTTAGCAGCCTCCACTGAAGCTTTCTTT.